The entry below describes one T cell receptor beta chain. These data originate in a study of T cell changes during pregnancy in multiple sclerosis. TCRdb's copy holds only in-frame clones and misses some; the assay was immunoSEQ multiplex PCR. This table holds tens of thousands of clones, around nine tenths found once. This specimen was CD4+ T cells from peripheral blood mononuclear cells, taken in the first trimester of pregnancy. The sequence came from a female donor with multiple sclerosis, enrolled in a pregnancy study.

The CDR3 DNA reads as TGTGCCATCAGTGCAGGGGGGTCAGGACAGGGCTCAGATACGCAGTATTTT. It encodes CAISAGGSGQGSDTQYF. J is TRBJ2-3 and V is TRBV10-3; 8 positions agree with TRBD1. This CDR3 has 17 residues. Per the germline V gene, CDR1 is ENHRY and CDR2 is SYGVKD. Trimming took 4 bases from V and 4 from J; bases not matched to a gene: 13.